This entry is about one T cell receptor (beta chain). Profiling relied on immunoSEQ multiplex PCR, and the TCRdb table lists in-frame clones only, not all of them. This table holds about 140,000 clones, roughly 89% found once. The sample originates from a study of blood T cell repertoires in COVID-19. Sequencing input: peripheral blood. The clonotype originates from a human donor in a cohort sampled during active COVID-19.

Here the CDR3 reads CASSKAHRGETQYF. CDR3 nucleotides: TGTGCCAGCAGCAAAGCTCACAGGGGGGAGACCCAGTACTTC. The gene calls are TRBV21-1 and TRBJ2-5; the D call of TRBD1 is as the table states it, not checked on the DNA. TRBV21-1 represents a pseudogene. The CDR3 totals 14 residues.